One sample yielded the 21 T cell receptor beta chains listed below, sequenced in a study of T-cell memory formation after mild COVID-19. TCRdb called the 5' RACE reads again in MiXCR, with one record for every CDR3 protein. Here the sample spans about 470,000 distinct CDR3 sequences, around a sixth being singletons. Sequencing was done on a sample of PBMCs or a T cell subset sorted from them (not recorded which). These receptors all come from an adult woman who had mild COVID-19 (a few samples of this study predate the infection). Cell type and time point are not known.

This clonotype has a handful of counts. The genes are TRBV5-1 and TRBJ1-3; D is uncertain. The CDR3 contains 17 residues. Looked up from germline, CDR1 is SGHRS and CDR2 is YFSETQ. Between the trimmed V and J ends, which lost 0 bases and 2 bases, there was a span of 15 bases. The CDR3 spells CASSLAVGGGPGNTIYF. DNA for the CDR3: TGCGCCAGCAGCTTGGCCGTAGGAGGAGGACCTGGAAACACCATATATTTT.

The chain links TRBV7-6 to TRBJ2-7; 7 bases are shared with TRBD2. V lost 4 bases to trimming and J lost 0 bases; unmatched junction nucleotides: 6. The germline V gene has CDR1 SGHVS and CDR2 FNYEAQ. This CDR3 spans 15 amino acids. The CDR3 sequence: CASSSGRVSSYEQYF. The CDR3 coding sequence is TGTGCCAGCAGCTCAGGGAGGGTAAGCTCCTACGAGCAGTACTTC.

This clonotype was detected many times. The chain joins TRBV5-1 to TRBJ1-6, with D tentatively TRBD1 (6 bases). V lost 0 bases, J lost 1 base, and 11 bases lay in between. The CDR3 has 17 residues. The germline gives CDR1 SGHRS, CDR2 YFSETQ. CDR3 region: CASSLDRASSYNSPLHF. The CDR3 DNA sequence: TGCGCCAGCAGCTTGGACAGGGCGTCGTCCTATAATTCACCCCTCCACTTT.

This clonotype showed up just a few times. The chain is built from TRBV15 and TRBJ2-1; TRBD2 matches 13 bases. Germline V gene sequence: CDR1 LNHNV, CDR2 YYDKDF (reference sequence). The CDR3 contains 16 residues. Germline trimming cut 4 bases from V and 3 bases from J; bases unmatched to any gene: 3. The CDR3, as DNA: TGTGCCACCAGCATAAGACTAGCGGGAGGCTACAATGAGCAGTTCTTC. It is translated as CATSIRLAGGYNEQFF.

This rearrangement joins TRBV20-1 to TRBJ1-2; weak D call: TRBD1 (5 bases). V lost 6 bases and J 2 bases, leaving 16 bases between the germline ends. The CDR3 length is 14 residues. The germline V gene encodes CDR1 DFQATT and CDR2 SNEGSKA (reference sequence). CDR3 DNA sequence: TGCAGTGCCGGAGCAGGGAGAGGAAACTATGGCTACACCTTC. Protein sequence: CSAGAGRGNYGYTF.

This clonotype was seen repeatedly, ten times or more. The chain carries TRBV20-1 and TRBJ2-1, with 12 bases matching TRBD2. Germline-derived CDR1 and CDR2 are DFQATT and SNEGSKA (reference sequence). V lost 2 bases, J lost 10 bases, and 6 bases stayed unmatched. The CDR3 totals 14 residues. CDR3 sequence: CSARSSGRVTEQFF. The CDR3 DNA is TGCAGTGCTAGATCTAGCGGGAGGGTTACGGAGCAGTTCTTC.

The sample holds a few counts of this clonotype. The CDR3 protein is CSASQGRVEKLFF. For the CDR3, the DNA is TGCAGTGCTAGTCAGGGGCGCGTTGAAAAACTGTTTTTT. The chain couples TRBV20-1 to TRBJ1-4, with TRBD1 as a possible D gene (6 bases). CDR1 DFQATT and CDR2 SNEGSKA come from the germline V gene (reference sequence). This CDR3 comprises 13 residues. Between the trimmed V and J ends, which lost 3 bases and 7 bases, there was a span of 12 bases.

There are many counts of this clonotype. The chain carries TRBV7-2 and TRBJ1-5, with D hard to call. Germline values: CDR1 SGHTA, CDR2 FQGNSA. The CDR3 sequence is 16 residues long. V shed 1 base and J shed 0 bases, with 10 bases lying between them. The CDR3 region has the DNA TGTGCCAGCAGCTTAGATCTGGCAGTTAGCAATCAGCCCCAGCATTTT. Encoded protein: CASSLDLAVSNQPQHF.

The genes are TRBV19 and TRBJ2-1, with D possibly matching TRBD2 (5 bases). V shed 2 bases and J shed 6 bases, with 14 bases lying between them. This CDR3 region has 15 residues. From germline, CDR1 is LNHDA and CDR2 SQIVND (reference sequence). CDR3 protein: CASSIILESSNEQFF. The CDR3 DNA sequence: TGTGCCAGTAGTATAATACTAGAGAGCAGCAATGAGCAGTTCTTC.

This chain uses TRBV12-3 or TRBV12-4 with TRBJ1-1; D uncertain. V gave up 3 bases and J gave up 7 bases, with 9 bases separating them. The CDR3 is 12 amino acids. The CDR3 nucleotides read TGTGCCAGCAGTTTCCGTAGAGGTGAAGCTTTCTTT. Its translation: CASSFRRGEAFF.

The CDR3 DNA is TGTGCCACCAGCAGGGAGGGAATCGGTTACGAGCAGTACTTC. Its translation is CATSREGIGYEQYF. V is TRBV15 and J is TRBJ2-7, with D possibly being TRBD2 (6 bases). Trimming took 3 bases from V and 4 from J, leaving 13 bases between them. CDR3 length equals 14 residues. Germline V gene sequence: CDR1 LNHNV, CDR2 YYDKDF (reference sequence).

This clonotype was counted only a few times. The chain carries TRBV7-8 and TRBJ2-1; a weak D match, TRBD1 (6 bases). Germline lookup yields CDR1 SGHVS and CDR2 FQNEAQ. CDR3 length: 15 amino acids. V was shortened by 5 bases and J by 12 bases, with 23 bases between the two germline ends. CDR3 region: CASSRTALGQSGQFF. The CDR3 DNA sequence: TGTGCCAGCAGCCGGACTGCCTTGGGACAATCTGGGCAGTTCTTC.

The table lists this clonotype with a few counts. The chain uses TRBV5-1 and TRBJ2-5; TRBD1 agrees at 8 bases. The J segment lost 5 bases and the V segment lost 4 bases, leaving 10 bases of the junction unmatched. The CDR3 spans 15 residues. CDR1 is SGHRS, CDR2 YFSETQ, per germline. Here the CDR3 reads CASSTGQGHAETQYF. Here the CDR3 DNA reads TGCGCCAGCAGCACCGGACAGGGCCATGCGGAGACCCAGTACTTC.

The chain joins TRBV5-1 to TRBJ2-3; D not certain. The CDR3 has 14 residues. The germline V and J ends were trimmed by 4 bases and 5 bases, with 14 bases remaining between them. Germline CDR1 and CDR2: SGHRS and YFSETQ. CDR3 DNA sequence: TGCGCCAGCAGCCAGCCTGGCCTCGGAGATACGCAGTATTTT. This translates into CASSQPGLGDTQYF. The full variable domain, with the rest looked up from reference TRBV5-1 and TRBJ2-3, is KAGVTQTPRYLIKTRGQQVTLSCSPISGHRSVSWYQQTPGQGLQFLFEYFSETQRNKGNFPGRFSGRQFSNSRSEMNVSTLELGDSALYLCASSQPGLGDTQYFGPGTRLTVL.

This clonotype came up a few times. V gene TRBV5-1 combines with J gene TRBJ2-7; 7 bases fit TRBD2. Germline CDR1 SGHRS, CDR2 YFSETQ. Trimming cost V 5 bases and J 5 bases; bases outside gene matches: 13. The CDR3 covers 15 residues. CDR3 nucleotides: TGCGCCAGCAGGCTTCACTTGACTAGCAGGGACGAGCAGTACTTC. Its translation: CASRLHLTSRDEQYF.

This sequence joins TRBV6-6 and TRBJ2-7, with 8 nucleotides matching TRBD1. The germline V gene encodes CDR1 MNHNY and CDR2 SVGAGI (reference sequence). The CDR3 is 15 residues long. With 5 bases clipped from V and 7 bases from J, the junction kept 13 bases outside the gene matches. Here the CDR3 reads CASSRLGQGAGEQYF. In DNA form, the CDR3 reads TGTGCCAGCAGTCGCCTCGGGCAGGGGGCCGGGGAGCAGTACTTC.

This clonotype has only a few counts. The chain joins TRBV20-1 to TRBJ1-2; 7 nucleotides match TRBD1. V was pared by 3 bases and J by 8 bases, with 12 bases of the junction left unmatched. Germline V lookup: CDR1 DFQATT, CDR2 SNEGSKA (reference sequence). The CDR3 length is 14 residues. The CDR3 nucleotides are TGCAGTGCTAGTAGCAGGGGGTTATGGCGGGGCTACACCTTC. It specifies CSASSRGLWRGYTF.

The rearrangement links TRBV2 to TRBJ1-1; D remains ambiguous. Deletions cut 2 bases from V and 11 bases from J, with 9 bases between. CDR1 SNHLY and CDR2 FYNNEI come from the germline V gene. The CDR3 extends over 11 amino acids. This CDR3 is CASSEKLGAFF. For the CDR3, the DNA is TGTGCCAGCAGTGAAAAACTTGGTGCTTTCTTT.

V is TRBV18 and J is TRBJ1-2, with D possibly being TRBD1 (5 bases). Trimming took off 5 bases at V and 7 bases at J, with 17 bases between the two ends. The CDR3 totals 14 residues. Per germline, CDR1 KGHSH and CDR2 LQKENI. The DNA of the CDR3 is TGTGCCAGCTCAGACCTCCTCGGGGCCGGTGGCTACACCTTC. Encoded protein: CASSDLLGAGGYTF.

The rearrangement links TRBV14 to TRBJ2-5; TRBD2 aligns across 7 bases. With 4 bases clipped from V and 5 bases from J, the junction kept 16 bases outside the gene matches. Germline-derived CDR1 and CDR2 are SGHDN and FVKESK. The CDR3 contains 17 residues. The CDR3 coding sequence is TGTGCCAGCAGCCGGAGGGCTGGCGGGAGAAGCCAGGAGACCCAGTACTTC. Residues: CASSRRAGGRSQETQYF.

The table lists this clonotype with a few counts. The CDR3 sequence: CASSKELAKEQFF. In DNA form, the CDR3 reads TGTGCCAGTAGTAAAGAACTAGCGAAGGAGCAGTTCTTC. This sequence joins TRBV19 and TRBJ2-1, with 7 positions matching TRBD2. V was pared by 4 bases and J by 10 bases, with 7 bases of the junction left unmatched. The CDR3 runs to 13 residues. Germline V gives CDR1 LNHDA, CDR2 SQIVND (reference sequence).